Reported below is one T cell receptor beta chain. Its antigen is currently unknown. These data originate in a study of blood T cells in healthy people across ages. The V gene lost 5 bases and the J gene lost 1 base, with 15 bases spanning the gap. CDR1 and CDR2 from the germline V gene are SGHRS and YFSETQ. CDR3 length: 15 amino acids. Using a J-beta primer mix together with a sample-barcoded 5' primer, a second PCR was run for roughly 6 to 11 cycles. In TCRdb, the 5' RACE reads were re-called with MiXCR into one record per CDR3 protein. The data show roughly 680,000 distinct CDR3 sequences, with under 65% seen just once and about 13% held by the top ten. Broader study findings: Aged donors had fewer naive CD4+ cells and lower diversity than long-lived donors. For the donors, CMV status was unknown and possibly confounded expanded clonotype changes.

V is TRBV5-1 and J is TRBJ2-5, with D maybe TRBD2 (7 bases). The receptor was isolated from an elderly woman in good health. Sequences were obtained from blood. DNA of the CDR3: TGCGCCAGCAGTGGCTGGGGGGGCTTCCAAGAGACCCAGTACTTC. This gives the protein CASSGWGGFQETQYF.